The 20 T cell receptor beta chains presented below share a single source sample, sequenced in a study of tumor-infiltrating lymphocytes in primary liver carcinoma. Starting from 500 ng of total RNA, TCR beta cDNA was produced with a primer in the constant region. The TCR beta library was amplified through three nested multiplex PCR rounds in a modified ARM-PCR procedure. For around 9 cycles apiece, the opening two PCR rounds ran with TRBV1-TRBV30 forward primers and a C-beta reverse primer. In TCRdb, the multiplex PCR reads were re-called with MiXCR into one record per CDR3 protein. The sample includes roughly 330,000 distinct CDR3 sequences, roughly two thirds of them seen just once. They got blood RNA out of unsorted whole blood and also pulled out germline DNA. The sequenced sample was peripheral blood. Receptors originate from a man in his forties with primary liver carcinoma and hepatitis B virus infection.

This clonotype was observed at least ten times. This chain connects TRBV6-6 to TRBJ1-1, with D unresolved. CDR3 size: 14 residues. The germline V and J ends were trimmed by 10 bases and 1 base, with 16 bases remaining between them. Germline V gives CDR1 MNHNY, CDR2 SVGAGI (reference sequence). The CDR3 DNA is TGTGCCACCAAATGGTGGCGGGAGAACACTGAAGCTTTCTTT. Amino acids: CATKWWRENTEAFF.

Ten or more counts support this clonotype. This chain connects TRBV4-3 to TRBJ2-7; D remains unclear. Germline CDR1 and CDR2: LGHNA and YSLEER. CDR3 size: 15 residues. Trimming cost V 1 base and J 5 bases, with 15 bases left between them. The CDR3 DNA sequence: TGCGCCAGCAGCCAAGTTGCGGCAGAGGCAAACGAGCAGTACTTC. Its protein is CASSQVAAEANEQYF.

Many counts were recorded for this clonotype. The chain links TRBV6-5 to TRBJ1-1; D remains ambiguous. V was cut by 0 bases and J by 4 bases, with 12 bases left in between. Per the germline V gene, CDR1 is MNHEY and CDR2 is SVGAGI. This CDR3 spans 15 amino acids. The CDR3 here is CASSYSVVRSTEAFF. The CDR3 coding sequence is TGTGCCAGCAGTTACTCTGTTGTGAGGAGCACTGAAGCTTTCTTT.

As to this clonotype: An end of the junction does not agree with germline; a read error may underlie this. This chain uses TRBV4-3 with TRBJ2-5; 12 bases fit TRBD2. Per the germline V gene, CDR1 is LGHNA and CDR2 is YSLEER. This CDR3 has 15 residues. The CDR3 loop is CASSPGLAGREIQYF. The CDR3 DNA reads TGCGCCAGCAGCCCCGGACTAGCGGGAAGGGAGATCCAGTACTTC.

The chain recombines TRBV24-1 with TRBJ2-1; 12 bases are shared with TRBD2. This CDR3 contains 17 residues. In germline, CDR1 is KGHDR, CDR2 SFDVKD. Trimming removed 7 bases from V and 0 bases from J; junction bases left unmatched: 6. The CDR3 loop is CATSRTSGKSSYNEQFF. The CDR3 nucleotides are TGTGCCACCAGCAGGACTAGCGGGAAGAGCTCCTACAATGAGCAGTTCTTC.

Worth noting for this clonotype: A read error may be the cause here, since a much bigger clone is one base away. The chain joins TRBV10-3 to TRBJ2-1, with D tentatively TRBD2 (6 bases). Looked up from germline, CDR1 is ENHRY and CDR2 is SYGVKD. The CDR3 loop spans 14 amino acids. V lost 3 bases, J lost 4 bases, and 10 bases lay in between. CDR3 in amino acids: CAISEVREYNEQFF. CDR3 DNA: TGTGCCATCAGTGAAGTCCGGGAGTACAATGAGCAGTTCTTC.

To note about this clonotype: An end of the junction differs from the germline gene, which may be a read error. The CDR3 region is CASSLRRIGSYEQYF. Here the CDR3 DNA reads TGTGCCAGCAGCTTACGCAGGATAGGATCCTATGAGCAGTACTTC. The chain joins TRBV13 to TRBJ2-7; D ambiguous. This CDR3 has 15 amino acids. CDR1 is PRHDT, CDR2 FYEKMQ, per germline (reference sequence).

This clonotype is judged medium-sized (0.01 to 0.1%). The CDR3 DNA reads TGTGCCAGCAGCTTAGAGTTCGGGAGCACCCAGTACTTC. Translated, it gives CASSLEFGSTQYF. This chain uses TRBV11-2 with TRBJ2-5, with a possible D match to TRBD2 (6 bases). The CDR3 spans 13 residues. Germline CDR1 is SGHAT and CDR2 is FQNNGV. V lost 0 bases and J lost 8, with 10 bases in between.

The chain carries TRBV4-1 and TRBJ1-2; D is unresolved. Trimming cost V 3 bases and J 2 bases, with 10 bases left between them. The CDR3 contains 14 residues. Germline V gene sequence: CDR1 MGHRA, CDR2 YSYEKL. CDR3 nucleotide sequence: TGCGCCAGCAGCCAGGTGGACGGGAACTATGGCTACACCTTC. This sequence encodes CASSQVDGNYGYTF.

Details on this clonotype: The conserved closing phenylalanine or tryptophan is absent in this CDR3, likely reflecting a read error. This sequence joins TRBV4-1 and TRBJ2-3; no reliable D call. Germline CDR1 MGHRA, CDR2 YSYEKL. There are 14 residues in the CDR3. V was pared by 5 bases and J by 5 bases, with 14 bases between. The CDR3 here is CASSLRPAEDTQYS. The CDR3 region has the DNA TGCGCCAGCAGCTTACGACCAGCCGAAGATACGCAGTATTCT.

The chain is built from TRBV6-5 and TRBJ2-7; possibly TRBD1 for D (6 bases). The CDR3 runs 15 residues. The V end was cut by 5 bases, the J end by 2 bases, with 16 bases between. CDR1 MNHEY and CDR2 SVGAGI come from the germline V gene. The DNA of the CDR3 is TGTGCCAGCAGTCTACTCGACTGGGACACCTACGAGCAGTACTTC. Its protein is CASSLLDWDTYEQYF.

Details on this clonotype: A much larger clone lies one base from this, so it may be a read error. The chain has TRBV12-3 or TRBV12-4 and TRBJ1-2; unclear D gene. This CDR3 is 14 amino acids long. CDR3 amino acids: CASSLARRNYCYTF. For the CDR3, the DNA is TGTGCCAGCAGTTTAGCGCGACGGAACTATTGCTACACCTTC.

This clonotype was counted ten times or more. This chain links TRBV6-5 with TRBJ2-1, with TRBD2 matching over 12 bases. Unmatched junction bases numbered 6, after V lost 8 bases and J lost 10 bases. This CDR3 has 13 residues. Germline loops: CDR1 MNHEY, CDR2 SVGAGI. The CDR3, as DNA: TGTGCCAGCGGGCTAGCGGGAGGGAGAGAGCAGTTCTTC. It encodes CASGLAGGREQFF.

This clonotype occurred a few times. V gene TRBV7-2 combines with J gene TRBJ2-6, with D possibly TRBD1 on 5 matching bases. The CDR3 extends over 16 amino acids. Germline CDR1 and CDR2: SGHTA and FQGNSA. V was cut by 5 bases and J by 2 bases, with 13 bases left in between. CDR3 in DNA: TGTGCCAGCAGCCCCAGGGTTGCAACTGGGGCCAACGTCCTGACTTTC. Translation: CASSPRVATGANVLTF.

Concerning this clonotype: This may be a read error, as it is one base from a much larger clone. The chain carries TRBV6-2 or TRBV6-3 and TRBJ2-5; a possible D gene is TRBD1 (5 bases). This CDR3 is built from 14 residues. The ends were cut back, 3 bases at V and 7 bases at J, with 15 bases in the middle. From germline, CDR1 is MNHEY and CDR2 SVGEGT. The CDR3 protein is CASSYRARTGTQYF. In DNA, the CDR3 is TGTGCCAGCAGTTATCGGGCCCGCACAGGGACCCAGTACTTC.

This clonotype was recorded many times. The rearrangement uses TRBV4-2 and TRBJ2-5; D is unclear. Germline loops: CDR1 LGHNA, CDR2 YNFKEQ. With 0 bases removed from V and 1 base from J, the gap between germline ends came to 9 bases. This CDR3 region has 15 residues. Here the CDR3 reads CASSQDRPGQETQYF. For the CDR3, the DNA is TGTGCCAGCAGCCAAGATAGGCCAGGCCAAGAGACCCAGTACTTC.

This chain uses TRBV7-9 with TRBJ2-1; TRBD1 matches 10 bases. This CDR3 is 14 amino acids long. Germline lookup yields CDR1 SEHNR and CDR2 FQNEAQ (reference sequence). With 0 bases clipped from V and 8 bases from J, the junction kept 1 base outside the gene matches. The CDR3 protein is CASSLAGTGDEQFF. The CDR3 coding sequence is TGTGCCAGCAGCTTAGCCGGGACAGGGGATGAGCAGTTCTTC.

A word on this clonotype: This may come from a read error, since a much larger clone is one base off. The genes are TRBV4-3 and TRBJ2-5, with D possibly matching TRBD2 (5 bases). Between the trimmed V and J ends, which lost 2 bases and 6 bases, there was a span of 16 bases. The CDR3 loop spans 15 amino acids. CDR1 is LGHNA and CDR2 is YSLEER in the germline V gene. In DNA form, the CDR3 reads TGCGCCAGCAGCCAAAATCTCGTACCGGGAAAGACCCAGTACTTC. Its protein product is CASSQNLVPGKTQYF.

There are many counts of this clonotype. The chain links TRBV6-1 to TRBJ2-3; D may match TRBD1 or TRBD2 (5 bases each). The CDR3 loop spans 15 amino acids. V was cut by 2 bases and J by 7 bases, with 16 bases left in between. Germline CDR1 reads MNHNS; CDR2 reads SASEGT. For the CDR3, the DNA is TGTGCCAGCAGTGAATGGCAGGGTGTCGGGAATACGCAGTATTTT. Translation: CASSEWQGVGNTQYF.

The chain links TRBV28 to TRBJ2-7; no firm D call. CDR1 is MDHEN and CDR2 is SYDVKM in the germline V gene. This CDR3 is 11 amino acids long. The CDR3 protein is CGVIGNYEQYF. DNA for the CDR3: TGTGGGGTGATTGGTAACTACGAGCAGTACTTC.